This is a list of T cell receptor beta chains from one sample in a study of shared clonotypes between healthy human individuals. The protocol was immunoSEQ multiplex PCR, while the TCRdb copy is restricted to in-frame clones and leaves out a portion. The data hold some 2.1 million clones, with about 95% observed a single time. The sequenced material came from naive CD8+ T cells sorted from blood. The origin of the receptors is a man aged 18-30 years in good health. Each CDR3 is given without its conserved first and last residue.

CDR3	J	V
ASSPPEGGETQY	TRBJ2-5	TRBV7-9
SVNPDQDRITDTQY	TRBJ2-3	TRBV29-1
ASRLTSSSAETQY	TRBJ2-5	TRBV27
AWSRVGNTGELF	TRBJ2-2	TRBV30
ASSVGRSDTQY	TRBJ2-3	TRBV9
ASSLTGGDTEAF	TRBJ1-1	TRBV5-4
ASSLVSSGIYNEQF	TRBJ2-1	TRBV5-1
ASSVVAGGYNEQF	TRBJ2-1	TRBV9
ASSLQGTTGELF	TRBJ2-2	TRBV27
ASTGSGAVTQY	TRBJ2-3	TRBV28